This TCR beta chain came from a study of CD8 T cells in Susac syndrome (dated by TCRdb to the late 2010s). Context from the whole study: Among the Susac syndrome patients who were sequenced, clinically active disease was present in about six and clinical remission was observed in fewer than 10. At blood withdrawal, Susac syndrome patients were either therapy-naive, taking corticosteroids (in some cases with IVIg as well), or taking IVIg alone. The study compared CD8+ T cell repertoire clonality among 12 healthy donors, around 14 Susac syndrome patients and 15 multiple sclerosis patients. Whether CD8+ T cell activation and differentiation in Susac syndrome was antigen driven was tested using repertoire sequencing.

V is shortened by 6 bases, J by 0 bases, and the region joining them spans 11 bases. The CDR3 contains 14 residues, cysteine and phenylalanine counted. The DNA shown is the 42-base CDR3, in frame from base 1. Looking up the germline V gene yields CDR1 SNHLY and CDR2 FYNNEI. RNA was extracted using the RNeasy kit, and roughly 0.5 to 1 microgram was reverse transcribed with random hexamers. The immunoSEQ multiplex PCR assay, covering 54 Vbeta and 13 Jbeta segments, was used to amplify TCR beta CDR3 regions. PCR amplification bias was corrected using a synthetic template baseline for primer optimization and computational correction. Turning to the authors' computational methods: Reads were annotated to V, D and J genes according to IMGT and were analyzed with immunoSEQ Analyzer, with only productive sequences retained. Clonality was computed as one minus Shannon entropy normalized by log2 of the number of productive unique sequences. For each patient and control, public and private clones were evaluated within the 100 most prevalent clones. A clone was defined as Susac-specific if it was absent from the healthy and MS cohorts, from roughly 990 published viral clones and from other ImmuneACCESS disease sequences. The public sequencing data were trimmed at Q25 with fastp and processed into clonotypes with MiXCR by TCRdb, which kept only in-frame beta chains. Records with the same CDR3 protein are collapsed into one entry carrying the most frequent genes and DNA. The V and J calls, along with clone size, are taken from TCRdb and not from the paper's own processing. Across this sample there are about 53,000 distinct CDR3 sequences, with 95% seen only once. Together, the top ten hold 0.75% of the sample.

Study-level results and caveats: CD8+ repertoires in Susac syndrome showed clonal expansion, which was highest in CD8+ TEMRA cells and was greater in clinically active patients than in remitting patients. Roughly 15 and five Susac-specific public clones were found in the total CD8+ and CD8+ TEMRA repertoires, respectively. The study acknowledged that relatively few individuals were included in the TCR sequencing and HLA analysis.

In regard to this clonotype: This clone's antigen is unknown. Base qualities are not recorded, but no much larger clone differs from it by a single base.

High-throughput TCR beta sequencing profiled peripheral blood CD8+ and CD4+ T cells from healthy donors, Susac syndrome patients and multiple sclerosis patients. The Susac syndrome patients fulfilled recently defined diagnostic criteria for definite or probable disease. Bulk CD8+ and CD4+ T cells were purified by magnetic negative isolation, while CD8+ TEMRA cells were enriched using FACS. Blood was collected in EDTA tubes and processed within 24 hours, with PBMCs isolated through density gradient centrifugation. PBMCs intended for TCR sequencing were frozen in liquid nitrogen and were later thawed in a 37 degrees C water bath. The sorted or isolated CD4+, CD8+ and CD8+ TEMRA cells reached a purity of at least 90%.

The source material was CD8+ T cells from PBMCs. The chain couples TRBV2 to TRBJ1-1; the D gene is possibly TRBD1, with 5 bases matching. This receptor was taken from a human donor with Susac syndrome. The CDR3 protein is CASSGGRVNTEAFF. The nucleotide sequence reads TGTGCCAGCAGCGGCGGCAGGGTGAACACTGAAGCTTTCTTT.